This T cell receptor (beta chain) was sequenced during a study of vaccination and CD4 T cells after COVID-19. Treatment noted: approximately 9-day PBMC culture with coronavirus spike peptide pools or control peptides (ViraFEST assay). ViraFEST stimulated the growth of antigen-specific T cells using peptide pools and subsequently profiled their TCRs by sequencing. Oncomine TCR Beta short-read sequencing was applied to DNA from cultured CD4+ T cells. Researchers extracted genomic DNA from CD4+ T cells that had been cultured. TCRdb itself ran the PCR reads through MiXCR, one entry per CDR3 protein. The sample has some 12,000 distinct CDR3 sequences; 35% to 50% are singletons. Study-level findings and limits: With convalescent patients, a median about 90% of reactive clones emerged solely after vaccination.

A remark on this clonotype: The antigen remains unidentified.

The CDR3 spans 15 residues. Germline V gene lookup returns CDR1 SGHRS and CDR2 YFSETQ. V shed 7 bases and J shed 1 base, with 17 bases lying between them. Sample: CD4+ T cells from blood, cultured in vitro. The chain couples TRBV5-1 to TRBJ1-1; a weak D match, TRBD1 (5 bases). The receptor was derived from a human donor who had recovered from COVID-19. The CDR3 is CASRQNPETNTEAFF. Written as DNA, the CDR3 is TGCGCCAGCCGACAGAACCCAGAAACGAACACTGAAGCTTTCTTT.